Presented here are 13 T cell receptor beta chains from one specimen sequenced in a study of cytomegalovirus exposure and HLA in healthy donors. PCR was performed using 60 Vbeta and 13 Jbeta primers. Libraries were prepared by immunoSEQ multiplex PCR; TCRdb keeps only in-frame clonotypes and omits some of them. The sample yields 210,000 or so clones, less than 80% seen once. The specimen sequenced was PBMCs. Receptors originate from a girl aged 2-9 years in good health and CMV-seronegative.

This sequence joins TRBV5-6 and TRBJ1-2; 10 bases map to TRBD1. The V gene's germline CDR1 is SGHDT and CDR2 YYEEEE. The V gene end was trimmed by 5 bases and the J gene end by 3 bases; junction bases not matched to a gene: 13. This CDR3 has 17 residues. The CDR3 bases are TGTGCCAGCAGTTCCATTCGGTCAGGGACAGGGGACTATGGCTACACCTTC. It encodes CASSSIRSGTGDYGYTF.

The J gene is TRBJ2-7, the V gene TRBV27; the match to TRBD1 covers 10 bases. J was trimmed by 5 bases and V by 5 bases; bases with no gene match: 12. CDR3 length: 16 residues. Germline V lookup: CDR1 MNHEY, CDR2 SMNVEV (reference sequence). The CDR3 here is CASSPLRDRGYHEQYF. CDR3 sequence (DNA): TGTGCCAGCAGTCCCCTCCGGGACAGGGGTTACCACGAGCAGTACTTC.

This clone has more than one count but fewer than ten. The CDR3 loop reads CASSGSGTGTYEQYF. The DNA of the CDR3 is TGCGCCAGCAGTGGATCCGGGACAGGGACCTACGAGCAGTACTTC. The J gene is TRBJ2-7, the V gene TRBV10-2; 9 bases fit TRBD1. The germline V gene has CDR1 WSHSY and CDR2 SAAADI. Trimming took 4 bases from V and 2 from J; bases not matched to a gene: 6. The CDR3 totals 15 residues.

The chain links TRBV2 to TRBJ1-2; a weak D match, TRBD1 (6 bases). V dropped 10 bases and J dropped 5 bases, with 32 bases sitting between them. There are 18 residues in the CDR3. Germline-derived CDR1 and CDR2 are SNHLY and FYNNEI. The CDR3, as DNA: TGTGCCAACTTCCCTGACAGGCGTCCCGTCCATCCCTTTTATGGCTACACCTTC. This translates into CANFPDRRPVHPFYGYTF.

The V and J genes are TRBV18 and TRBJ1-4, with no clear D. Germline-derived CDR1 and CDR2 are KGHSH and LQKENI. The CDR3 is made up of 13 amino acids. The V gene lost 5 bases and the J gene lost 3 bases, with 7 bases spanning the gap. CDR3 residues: CASSWEANEKLFF. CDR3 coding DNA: TGTGCCAGCTCATGGGAGGCTAATGAAAAACTGTTTTTT.

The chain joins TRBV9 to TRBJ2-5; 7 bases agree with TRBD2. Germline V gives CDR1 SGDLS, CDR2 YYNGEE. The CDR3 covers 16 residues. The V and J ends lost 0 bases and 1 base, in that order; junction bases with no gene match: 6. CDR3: CASSVGSSGIQETQYF. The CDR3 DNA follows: TGTGCCAGCAGCGTAGGGTCTAGCGGCATCCAAGAGACCCAGTACTTC.

The CDR3 coding sequence is TGTGCCAGCAGCTTTGGCAGGGTAGCATACAATGAGCAGTTCTTC. This translates into CASSFGRVAYNEQFF. The chain uses TRBV7-9 and TRBJ2-1; the D gene is possibly TRBD1 (5 bases). Per the germline V gene, CDR1 is SEHNR and CDR2 is FQNEAQ (reference sequence). V dropped 3 bases and J dropped 4 bases, with 13 bases sitting between them. This CDR3 comprises 15 residues. The complete variable domain, with remaining parts taken from reference TRBV7-9 and TRBJ2-1, reads DTGVSQNPRHKITKRGQNVTFRCDPISEHNRLYWYRQTLGQGPEFLTYFQNEAQLEKSRLLSDRFSAERPKGSFSTLEIQRTEQGDSAMYLCASSFGRVAYNEQFFGPGTRLTVL.

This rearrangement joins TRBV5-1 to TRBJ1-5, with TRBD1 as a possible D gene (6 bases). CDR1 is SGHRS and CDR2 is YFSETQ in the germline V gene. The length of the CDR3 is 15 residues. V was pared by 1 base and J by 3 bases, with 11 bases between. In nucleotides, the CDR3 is TGCGCCAGCAGCTTGATGGGGGCCGACAATCAGCCCCAGCATTTT. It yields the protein CASSLMGADNQPQHF.

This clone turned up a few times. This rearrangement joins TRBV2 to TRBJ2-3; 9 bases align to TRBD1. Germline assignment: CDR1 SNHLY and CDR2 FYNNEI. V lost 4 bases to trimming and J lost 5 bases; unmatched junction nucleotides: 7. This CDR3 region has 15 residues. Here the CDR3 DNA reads TGTGCCAGCAGTGGCCGGACAGGGGAGGAAGATACGCAGTATTTT. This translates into CASSGRTGEEDTQYF.

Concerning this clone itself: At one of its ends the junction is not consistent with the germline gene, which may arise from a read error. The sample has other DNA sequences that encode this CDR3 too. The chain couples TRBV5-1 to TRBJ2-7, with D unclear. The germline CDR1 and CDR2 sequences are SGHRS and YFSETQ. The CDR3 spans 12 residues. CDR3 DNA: TGCGCCAGCAGCTTGGACAGATACGAGCAATACTTC. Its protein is CASSLDRYEQYF.

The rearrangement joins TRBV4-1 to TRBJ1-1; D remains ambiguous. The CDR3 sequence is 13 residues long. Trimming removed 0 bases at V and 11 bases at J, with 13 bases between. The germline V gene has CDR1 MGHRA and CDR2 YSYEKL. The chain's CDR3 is CASSQDSFGKAFF. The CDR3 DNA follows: TGCGCCAGCAGCCAAGATAGTTTCGGGAAGGCTTTCTTT.

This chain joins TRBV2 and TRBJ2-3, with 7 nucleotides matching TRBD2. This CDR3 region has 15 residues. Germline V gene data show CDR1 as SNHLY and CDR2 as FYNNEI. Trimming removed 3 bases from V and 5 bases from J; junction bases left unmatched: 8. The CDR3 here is CASSDSAGAGDTQYF. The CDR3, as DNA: TGTGCCAGCAGTGACTCTGCGGGAGCGGGAGATACGCAGTATTTT.

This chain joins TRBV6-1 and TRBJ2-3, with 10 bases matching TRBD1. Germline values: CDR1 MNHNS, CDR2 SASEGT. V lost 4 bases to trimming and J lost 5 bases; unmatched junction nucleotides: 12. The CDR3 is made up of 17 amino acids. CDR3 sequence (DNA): TGTGCCAGCAGTGCCAGCCTTCGACAGGGGGCGGGAGATACGCAGTATTTT. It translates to CASSASLRQGAGDTQYF.